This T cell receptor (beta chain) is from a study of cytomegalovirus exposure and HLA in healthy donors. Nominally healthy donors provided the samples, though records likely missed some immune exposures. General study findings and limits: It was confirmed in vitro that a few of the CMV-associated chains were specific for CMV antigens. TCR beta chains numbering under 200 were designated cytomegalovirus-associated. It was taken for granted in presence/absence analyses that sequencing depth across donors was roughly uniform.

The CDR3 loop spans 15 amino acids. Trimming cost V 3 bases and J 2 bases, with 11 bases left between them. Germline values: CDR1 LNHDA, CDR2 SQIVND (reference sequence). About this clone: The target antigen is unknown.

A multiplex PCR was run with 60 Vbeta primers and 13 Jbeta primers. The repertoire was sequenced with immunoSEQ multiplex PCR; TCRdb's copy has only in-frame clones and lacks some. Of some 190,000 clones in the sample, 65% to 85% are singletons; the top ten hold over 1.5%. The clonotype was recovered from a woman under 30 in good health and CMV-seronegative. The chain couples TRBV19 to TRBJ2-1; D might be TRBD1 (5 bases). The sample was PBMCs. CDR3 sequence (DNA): TGTGCCAGTAGTATGGGGCAGGGAACCTACAATGAGCAGTTCTTC. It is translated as CASSMGQGTYNEQFF.